The next 9 T cell receptor beta chains were all read from a single sample in a study. TCRdb called the 5' RACE reads again in MiXCR, with one record for every CDR3 protein. Of about 42,000 distinct CDR3 sequences listed, 20% to 25% are singletons. Treg sorting used a CD4+CD25+CD127-/low gate. Specimen: Tregs sorted from blood. These receptors originate from a female donor with breast cancer.

This clonotype was observed a handful of times. The rearrangement uses TRBV7-9 and TRBJ2-7; D unresolved. The germline V gene has CDR1 SEHNR and CDR2 FQNEAQ (reference sequence). V dropped 2 bases and J dropped 3 bases, with 8 bases sitting between them. The CDR3 totals 13 residues. In DNA, the CDR3 is TGTGCCAGCAGCTTAAGGATTAGCTACGAGCAGTACTTC. This sequence encodes CASSLRISYEQYF.

V is TRBV5-1 and J is TRBJ2-5; 12 nucleotides align to TRBD2. The trim removed 1 base at V and 5 bases at J, leaving 6 bases unmatched. CDR3 size: 16 residues. Germline lookup yields CDR1 SGHRS and CDR2 YFSETQ. DNA for the CDR3: TGCGCCAGCAGCTTGCTGACTAGCGGGAGTGACGAGACCCAGTACTTC. Protein: CASSLLTSGSDETQYF.

The chain carries TRBV28 and TRBJ2-3, with D maybe TRBD1 (5 bases). The V and J ends lost 8 bases and 7 bases respectively, with 19 bases between them. CDR1 is MDHEN and CDR2 is SYDVKM in the germline V gene. The CDR3 covers 14 residues. The CDR3 DNA reads TGTGCCAGCGACAGTGGCGGTATAATGAATACGCAGTATTTT. It yields the protein CASDSGGIMNTQYF.

This sequence joins TRBV12-3 or TRBV12-4 and TRBJ2-3, with 10 nucleotides matching TRBD2. The CDR3 covers 16 residues. V lost 5 bases, J lost 0 bases, and 5 bases stayed unmatched. The DNA of the CDR3 is TGTGCCAGCAGTACGGGAGCGGGGGGGAGCACAGATACGCAGTATTTT. It is translated as CASSTGAGGSTDTQYF.

A word on this clonotype: This may come from a read error, since a much larger clone is one base off. The chain links TRBV28 to TRBJ2-1; D is unresolved. The CDR3 covers 12 residues. Germline V gene sequence: CDR1 MDHEN, CDR2 SYDVKM. The CDR3 DNA is TGTGCCGGCAGTTTGTGGGGTGATGAGCAGTTCTTC. This gives the protein CAGSLWGDEQFF. The whole variable domain, filled in from reference TRBV28 and TRBJ2-1, reads DVKVTQSSRYLVKRTGEKVFLECVQDMDHENMFWYRQDPGLGLRLIYFSYDVKMKEKGDIPEGYSVSREKKERFSLILESASTNQTSMYLCAGSLWGDEQFFGPGTRLTVL.

The chain combines TRBV20-1 with TRBJ2-5; D may be TRBD2 (6 bases). CDR1 is DFQATT, CDR2 SNEGSKA, per germline (reference sequence). The CDR3 covers 15 residues. V was cut by 1 base and J by 2 bases, with 14 bases left in between. The CDR3 is CSARGPSGLQETQYF. CDR3 coding DNA: TGCAGTGCTAGAGGGCCCAGCGGGCTGCAAGAGACCCAGTACTTC.

This clonotype came up many times. This chain joins TRBV7-8 and TRBJ2-7, with D maybe TRBD2 (6 bases). CDR1 is SGHVS, CDR2 FQNEAQ, per germline. Trimming removed 5 bases from V and 1 base from J, with 15 bases in between. This CDR3 is 15 amino acids long. CDR3 sequence: CASSRGRDPSYEQYF. The CDR3, as DNA: TGTGCCAGCAGCCGAGGGCGGGATCCTTCCTACGAGCAGTACTTC. Supplemented by reference TRBV7-8 and TRBJ2-7, the full variable domain reads GAGVSQSPRYKVAKRGQDVALRCDPISGHVSLFWYQQALGQGPEFLTYFQNEAQLDKSGLPSDRFFAERPEGSVSTLKIQRTQQEDSAVYLCASSRGRDPSYEQYFGPGTRLTVT.

Notes on this clonotype: A read error may be the cause here, since a much bigger clone is one base away. The chain is built from TRBV5-1 and TRBJ2-1; possible D gene TRBD2, 6 bases. Per germline, CDR1 SGHRS and CDR2 YFSETQ. V gave up 6 bases and J gave up 7 bases, with 17 bases separating them. The CDR3 is 14 residues long. In nucleotides, the CDR3 is TGCGCCAGCATGAAGGGCGGGACGAGAAATGAGCAGTTCTTC. Translated: CASMKGGTRNEQFF.

This clonotype has more than one count but fewer than ten. The rearrangement links TRBV12-3 or TRBV12-4 to TRBJ2-1; D is undetermined. The CDR3 is made up of 16 amino acids. V was shortened by 3 bases and J by 5 bases, with 17 bases between the two germline ends. The chain's CDR3 is CASSFVITQPDNEQFF. DNA for the CDR3: TGTGCCAGCAGTTTTGTTATTACTCAGCCAGACAATGAGCAGTTCTTC.